A selection of T cell receptor beta chains follows, all from one sample in a study of glioma-infiltrating T cells. Using its own MiXCR run on the multiplex PCR reads, TCRdb lists one record per CDR3 protein. The data contain under 150,000 distinct CDR3 sequences, around 42% of them singletons. Sequenced input: glioma tissue, nonneoplastic brain tissue, or PBMCs (not recorded which). These TCRs come from a human donor with low-grade glioma or glioblastoma, undergoing nonglioma brain surgery, or in good health (not recorded which). CDR3s include the opening cysteine and the closing phenylalanine or tryptophan.

CDR3: CASSPILAGVGEQYF
J: TRBJ2-7
V: TRBV6-1

CDR3: CASSQEGGGSSYEQYF
J: TRBJ2-7
V: TRBV4-1

CDR3: CASSGDSINEQFF
J: TRBJ2-1
V: TRBV2

CDR3: CASSSPPWSGQYF
J: TRBJ2-5
V: TRBV27

CDR3: CASSRWVTGTDTQYF
J: TRBJ2-3
V: TRBV27

CDR3: CASSQVAGASIDTQYF
J: TRBJ2-3
V: TRBV14

CDR3: CASSADRDNNNEQFF
J: TRBJ2-1
V: TRBV6-1

CDR3: CSGRPGPWATEAFF
J: TRBJ1-1
V: TRBV20-1

CDR3: CASGDLWTAGNEQFF
J: TRBJ2-1
V: TRBV6-1

CDR3: CATSDPSRQGAADTQYF
J: TRBJ2-3
V: TRBV24-1

CDR3: CATSRDPDPYNEQFF
J: TRBJ2-1
V: TRBV15

CDR3: CASSLGTGEGNEQFF
J: TRBJ2-1
V: TRBV11-2

CDR3: CASSGGGSGNEQYF
J: TRBJ2-7
V: TRBV25-1

CDR3: CATSDPRRGGTGELFF
J: TRBJ2-2
V: TRBV24-1

CDR3: CASSYQGRGGLFYEQYF
J: TRBJ2-7
V: TRBV6-6

CDR3: CATSSSRQAANEKLFF
J: TRBJ1-4
V: TRBV15

CDR3: CASSWPQRQYEQYF
J: TRBJ2-7
V: TRBV6-9

CDR3: CASSVSGLHTEAFF
J: TRBJ1-1
V: TRBV4-1

CDR3: CASSFRMGQGTYEQYF
J: TRBJ2-7
V: TRBV28

CDR3: CASSFRGLPQETQYF
J: TRBJ2-5
V: TRBV18

CDR3: CASSSDPYQETQYF
J: TRBJ2-5
V: TRBV7-2

CDR3: CASSYSGAQEETQYF
J: TRBJ2-5
V: TRBV6-6